The T cell receptor beta chain described here comes from a study of blood T cell repertoires in COVID-19. The assay was immunoSEQ multiplex PCR, and TCRdb's table has in-frame clones only and misses some. The table includes roughly 180,000 clones, about 80% detected once. The source material was PBMCs or T cells enriched from blood (not recorded which). The sequence came from a man between 60 and 70 years old who had been exposed to COVID-19.

The DNA of the CDR3 is TGTGCCAGCAGTCCCAGGGGGGTGATTGAAGGGTCACCCCTCCACTTT. The encoded protein is CASSPRGVIEGSPLHF. The chain links TRBV27 to TRBJ1-6, with TRBD1 matching 7 bases. The V gene's germline CDR1 is MNHEY and CDR2 SMNVEV (reference sequence). The CDR3 runs 16 residues. With V trimmed by 5 bases and J by 10 bases, 14 bases remained unmatched.